This T cell receptor beta chain appears in the sequencing data of a study of T-cell memory formation after mild COVID-19. On the study more broadly: Largely donor-specific TCR clusters were found.

CDR1 SGHRS and CDR2 YFSETQ come from the germline V gene. This CDR3 region has 14 residues. V dropped 3 bases and J dropped 4 bases, with 13 bases sitting between them. TCRdb re-called the 5' RACE reads through MiXCR, storing one row per CDR3 protein. The profile shows more than 150,000 distinct CDR3 sequences, 20% to 25% of them singletons. The sample taken for sequencing was PBMCs or a T cell subset sorted from them (not recorded which). The clonotype comes from an adult woman who had mild COVID-19 (a few samples of this study predate the infection). Cell type and time point are not known. This rearrangement joins TRBV5-1 to TRBJ1-1; TRBD1 is a possible D gene (6 bases). The CDR3 region is CASSSPGVGTEAFF. CDR3 bases: TGCGCCAGCAGCTCCCCAGGGGTGGGCACTGAAGCTTTCTTT.